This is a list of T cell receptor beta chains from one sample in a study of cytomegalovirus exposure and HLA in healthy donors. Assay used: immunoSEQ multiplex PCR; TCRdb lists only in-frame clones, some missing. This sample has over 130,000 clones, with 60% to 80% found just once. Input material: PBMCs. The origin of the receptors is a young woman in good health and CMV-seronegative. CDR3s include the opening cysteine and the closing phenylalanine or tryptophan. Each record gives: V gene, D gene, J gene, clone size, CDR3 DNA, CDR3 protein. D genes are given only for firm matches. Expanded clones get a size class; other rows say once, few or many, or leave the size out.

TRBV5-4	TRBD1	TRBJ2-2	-	TGTGCCAGCAGTTGGGACAGGGTCGAAACCGGGGAGCTGTTTTTT	CASSWDRVETGELFF
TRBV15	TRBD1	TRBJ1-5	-	TGTGCCACCAGCAGCTTCGTGGCAGGGGGGTTACTCCAAAATCAGCCCCAGCATTTT	CATSSFVAGGLLQNQPQHF
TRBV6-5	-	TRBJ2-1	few	TGTGCCAGCAGCGCGGCGGGTTTCGGGAATGAGCAGTTCTTC	CASSAAGFGNEQFF
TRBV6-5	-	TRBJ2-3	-	TGTGCCAGCAGCCGAACGGGGACTCGGGCAGATACGCAGTATTTT	CASSRTGTRADTQYF
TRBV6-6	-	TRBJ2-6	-	TGTGCCAGTCTTCTGGGAGGTGGGGCCAACGTCCTGACTTTC	CASLLGGGANVLTF
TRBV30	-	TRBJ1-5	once	TGTGCCTGGAGTGGGGCCAATCAGCCCCAGCATTTT	CAWSGANQPQHF
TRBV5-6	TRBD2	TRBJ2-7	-	TGTGCCAGCAGCTCGCAGGCTAGCGGTGGGGACGAGCAGTACTTC	CASSSQASGGDEQYF
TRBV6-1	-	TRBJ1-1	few	TGTGCCAGCAGGGCCAGGGTGGGCACTGAAGCTTTCTTT	CASRARVGTEAFF
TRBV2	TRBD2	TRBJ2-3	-	TGTGCCAGCCGGGGGGGGGCAGATACGCAGTATTTT	CASRGGADTQYF
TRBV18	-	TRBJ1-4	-	TGTGCCAGCTCAGCAGGGGAGGGTGAAAAACTGTTTTTT	CASSAGEGEKLFF
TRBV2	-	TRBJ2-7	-	TGTGCCAGCATCCGTTCAGGGGCTTCAGATGCGCAGTACTTC	CASIRSGASDAQYF
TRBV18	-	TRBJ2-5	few	TGTGCCAGCTCACTGCCCAGGGGCGCGGAAGAGACCCAGTACTTC	CASSLPRGAEETQYF
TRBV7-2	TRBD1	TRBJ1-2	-	TGTGCCAGCAGCTTAGACACCGGGACAGGCGGCTACACCTTC	CASSLDTGTGGYTF
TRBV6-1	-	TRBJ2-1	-	TGTGCCAGCAGTGTTAACCCCGGGACAACGGGCAATGAGCAGTTCTTC	CASSVNPGTTGNEQFF
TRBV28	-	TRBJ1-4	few	TGTGCCAGTAGGAGGGCAATAGGAGAAAAACTGTTTTTT	CASRRAIGEKLFF
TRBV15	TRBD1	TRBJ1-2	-	TGTGCCACCAGCAGGGCAGGGGGCTATGGCTACACCTTC	CATSRAGGYGYTF
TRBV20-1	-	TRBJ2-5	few	TGCAGTGCCCTCCTGGGGGGGACCCAGTACTTC	CSALLGGTQYF
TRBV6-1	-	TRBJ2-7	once	TGTGCCAGCAGTTCGGACAGCTACGAGCAGTACTTC	CASSSDSYEQYF
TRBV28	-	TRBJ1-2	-	TGTGCCAGCAGCCCGAGCTACTTCTCCAACTATGGCTACACCTTC	CASSPSYFSNYGYTF
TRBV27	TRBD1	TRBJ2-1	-	TGTGCCAGCAGGGGACAGGAGTTCTACAATGAGCAGTTCTTC	CASRGQEFYNEQFF
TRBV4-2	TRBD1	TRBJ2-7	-	TGTGCCAGCAGCCAAGAGATTGTTGCGCAGGGGGCGGTTTACGAGCAGTACTTC	CASSQEIVAQGAVYEQYF
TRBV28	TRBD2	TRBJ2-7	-	TGTGCCAGCAGTACTAGCGGCCCGGTGCAGTACTTC	CASSTSGPVQYF
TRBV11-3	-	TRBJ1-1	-	TGTGCCAGCAGCCCACCGGGACAAATGAACACTGAAGCTTTCTTT	CASSPPGQMNTEAFF
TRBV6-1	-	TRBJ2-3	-	TGTGCCAGCAGTGAAGCGTCTATCCGGACAGATACGCAGTATTTT	CASSEASIRTDTQYF
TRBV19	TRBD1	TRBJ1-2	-	TGTGCCAGTATCAAGACAGGGGCGTTGGGCTACACCTTC	CASIKTGALGYTF
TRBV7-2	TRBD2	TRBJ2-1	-	TGTGCCAGCAGCCGCCTCCGGGGGGGCCGTTCCAATGAGCAGTTCTTC	CASSRLRGGRSNEQFF
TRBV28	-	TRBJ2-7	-	TGTGCCAGCAGTCCGGACACGACCGTCTACGAGCAGTACTTC	CASSPDTTVYEQYF
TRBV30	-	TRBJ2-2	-	TGTGCCTCGAGGGGGGGAGATACGATCACCGGGGAGCTGTTTTTT	CASRGGDTITGELFF
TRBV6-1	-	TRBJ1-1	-	TGTGCCAGCAGTGAACTAATGGGGGGAGGGAACACTGAAGCTTTCTTT	CASSELMGGGNTEAFF
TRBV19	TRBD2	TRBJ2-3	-	TGTGCCAGTAGTATCTTGGTATCTGGGACTAGCGGGACAGATACGCAGTATTTT	CASSILVSGTSGTDTQYF